These 9 T cell receptor beta chains were sequenced from one sample in a study of T cells in Graves' hyperthyroidism and ophthalmopathy. RNA transcripts were the template for amplifying TCR beta CDR3 regions. The TCR CDR3 first-round RT-PCR relied on the HTBI primer set. From the multiplex PCR reads, TCRdb called clonotypes with MiXCR, one entry per CDR3 protein. Of approximately 610,000 distinct CDR3 sequences in the sample, over 12% are singletons; the top ten hold 4% to 5.5%. Material for sequencing was blood. Receptors originate from a woman between 40 and 50 years old with Graves' ophthalmopathy.

The sample holds many counts of this clonotype. The gene calls are TRBV29-1 and TRBJ1-2; tentatively, D is TRBD1 (6 bases). Germline V CDR1 and CDR2: SQVTM, ANQGSEA. CDR3 size: 15 residues. The CDR3 region is CSISITGHVLYGYTF. The CDR3 DNA follows: TGCAGTATCTCAATTACGGGACACGTACTGTATGGCTACACCTTC.

This clonotype appeared a single time. The V and J genes are TRBV10-3 and TRBJ2-7, with 14 bases aligning to TRBD2. The CDR3 is 17 residues long. Trimming removed 2 bases from V and 0 bases from J; junction bases left unmatched: 3. Germline lookup yields CDR1 ENHRY and CDR2 SYGVKD. CDR3 nucleotide sequence: TGTGCCATCAGTGAGACGGGACTAGCGGGAGCCTCCTACGAGCAGTACTTC. This codes for CAISETGLAGASYEQYF.

Many counts were recorded for this clonotype. This chain joins TRBV9 and TRBJ2-4, with 8 positions matching TRBD1. Trimming cost V 2 bases and J 0 bases; bases outside gene matches: 4. The length of the CDR3 is 16 residues. Germline values: CDR1 SGDLS, CDR2 YYNGEE. The CDR3 DNA sequence: TGTGCCAGCAGCGTGGGGACAGGTCCAGCCAAAAACATTCAGTACTTC. Translating gives CASSVGTGPAKNIQYF.

This clonotype was detected ten times or more. This chain uses TRBV27 with TRBJ1-2; no clear D. This CDR3 region has 16 residues. V gave up 0 bases and J gave up 4 bases, with 15 bases separating them. In germline, CDR1 is MNHEY, CDR2 SMNVEV (reference sequence). This CDR3 reads CASSLSGKLWAYGYTF. CDR3 in DNA: TGTGCCAGCAGTTTATCGGGGAAATTGTGGGCCTATGGCTACACCTTC.

This clonotype was counted ten times or more. The rearrangement uses TRBV12-3 or TRBV12-4 and TRBJ2-2; 12 nucleotides agree with TRBD2. This CDR3 is 16 amino acids long. V shed 4 bases, J shed 5 bases, and the junction held 5 bases outside the gene matches. CDR3 bases: TGTGCCAGCAGTTCGCGGACTAGCGGGACGACCGGGGAGCTGTTTTTT. Translated: CASSSRTSGTTGELFF.

This clonotype has ten or more counts. The rearrangement joins TRBV9 to TRBJ1-5, with D hard to call. The CDR3 contains 15 residues. The germline V gene has CDR1 SGDLS and CDR2 YYNGEE. Deletions cut 3 bases from V and 1 base from J, with 11 bases between. The CDR3 DNA sequence: TGTGCCAGCAGCGCGGGGTGGGGAAGCAATCAGCCCCAGCATTTT. Translated, it gives CASSAGWGSNQPQHF.

This clonotype showed up many times. V gene TRBV29-1 combines with J gene TRBJ1-2; TRBD1 matches 8 bases. V trimming: 6 bases; J trimming: 6 bases; junction bases outside the gene matches: 6. CDR1 is SQVTM and CDR2 is ANQGSEA in the germline V gene. This CDR3 has 12 amino acids. For the CDR3, the DNA is TGCAGCGTAGGACAGGGAGGGCATGGCTACACCTTC. It translates to CSVGQGGHGYTF.

This clonotype was counted ten times or more. The CDR3 DNA follows: TGTGCCAGCAGCTTCGGGGATTTCACAGATACGCAGTATTTT. It translates to CASSFGDFTDTQYF. This chain connects TRBV7-8 to TRBJ2-3, with D possibly being TRBD2 (5 bases). The V gene lost 3 bases and the J gene lost 2 bases, with 9 bases spanning the gap. There are 14 residues in the CDR3. Germline V gene data show CDR1 as SGHVS and CDR2 as FQNEAQ.

There are many counts of this clonotype. The chain links TRBV7-2 to TRBJ1-2; D might be TRBD1 (6 bases). The germline V and J ends were trimmed by 3 bases and 3 bases, with 11 bases remaining between them. The CDR3 runs 14 residues. The germline CDR1 and CDR2 sequences are SGHTA and FQGNSA. The CDR3, as DNA: TGTGCCAGCAGCTTGCACAGGGAGGACTATGGCTACACCTTC. Amino acid sequence: CASSLHREDYGYTF.